This TCR beta chain is from a study of memory CD4+ T cells and cytomegalovirus serostatus. Study as a whole: Healthy Belgian adult donors included about nine CMV-positive and 24 CMV-negative people.

Generated by immunoSEQ multiplex PCR, the TCRdb table keeps only in-frame clones and is missing some. The data hold approximately 88,000 clones, with 80% observed a single time. Germline-derived CDR1 and CDR2 are LNHDA and SQIVND (reference sequence). CDR3 length: 19 residues. V lost 0 bases and J 0 bases, leaving 17 bases between the germline ends. Single viable CD3+CD4+CD8-CD45RO+ cells were sorted as the memory CD4+ T cells. The rearrangement links TRBV19 to TRBJ2-2, with D perhaps matching TRBD2 (7 bases). The sequenced sample was memory CD4+ T cells from blood. This TCR came from an adult in good health and CMV-seropositive. Here the CDR3 reads CASSIEGTAGAPNTGELFF. The CDR3 nucleotides read TGTGCCAGTAGTATAGAAGGGACGGCGGGGGCGCCGAACACCGGGGAGCTGTTTTTT.